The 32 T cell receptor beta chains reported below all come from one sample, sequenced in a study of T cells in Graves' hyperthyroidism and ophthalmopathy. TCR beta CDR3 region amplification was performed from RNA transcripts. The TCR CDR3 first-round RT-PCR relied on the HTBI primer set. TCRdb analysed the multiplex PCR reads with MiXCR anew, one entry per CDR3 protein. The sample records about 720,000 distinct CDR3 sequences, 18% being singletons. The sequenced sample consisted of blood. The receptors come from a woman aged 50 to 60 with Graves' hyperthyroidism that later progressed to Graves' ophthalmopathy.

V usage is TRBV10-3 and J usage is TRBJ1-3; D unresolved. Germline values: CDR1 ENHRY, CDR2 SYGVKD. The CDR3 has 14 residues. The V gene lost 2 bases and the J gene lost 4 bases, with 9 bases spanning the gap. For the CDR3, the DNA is TGTGCCATCAGTGAGCCCGAAGGGGGAAACACCATATATTTT. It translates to CAISEPEGGNTIYF.

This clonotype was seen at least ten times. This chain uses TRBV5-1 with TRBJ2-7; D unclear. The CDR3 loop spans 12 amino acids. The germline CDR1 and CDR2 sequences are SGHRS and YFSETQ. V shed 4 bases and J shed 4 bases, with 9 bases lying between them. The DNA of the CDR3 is TGCGCCAGCAGCGCTAGTCGGTACGAGCAGTACTTC. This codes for CASSASRYEQYF.

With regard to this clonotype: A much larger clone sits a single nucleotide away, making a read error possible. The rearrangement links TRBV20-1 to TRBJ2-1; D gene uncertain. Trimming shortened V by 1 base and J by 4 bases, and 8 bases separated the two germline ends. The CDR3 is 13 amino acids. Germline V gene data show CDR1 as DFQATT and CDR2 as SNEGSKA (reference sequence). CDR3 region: CSARVSEYNEQFF. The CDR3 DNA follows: TGCAGTGCTAGAGTCTCCGAGTACAATGAGCAGTTCTTC.

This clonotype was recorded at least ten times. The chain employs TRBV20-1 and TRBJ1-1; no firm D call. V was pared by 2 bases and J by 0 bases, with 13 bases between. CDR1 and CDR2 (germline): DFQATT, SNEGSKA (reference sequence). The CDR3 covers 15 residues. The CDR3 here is CSARRPPTVNTEAFF. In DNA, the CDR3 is TGCAGTGCTAGAAGACCCCCTACAGTGAACACTGAAGCTTTCTTT.

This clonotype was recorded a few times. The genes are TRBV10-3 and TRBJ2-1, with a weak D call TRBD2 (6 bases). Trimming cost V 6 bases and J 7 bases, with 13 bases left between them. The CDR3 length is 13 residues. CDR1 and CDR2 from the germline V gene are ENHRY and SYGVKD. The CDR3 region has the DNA TGTGCCATCAGCGGGGGACCCGGGAATGAGCAGTTCTTC. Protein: CAISGGPGNEQFF.

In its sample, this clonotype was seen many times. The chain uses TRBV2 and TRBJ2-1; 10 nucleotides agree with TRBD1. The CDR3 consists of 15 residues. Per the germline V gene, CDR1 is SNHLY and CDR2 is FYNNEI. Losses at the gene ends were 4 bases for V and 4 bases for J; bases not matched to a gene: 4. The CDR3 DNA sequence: TGTGCCAGCAGTGGGGGACAGGGGAGTTACAATGAGCAGTTCTTC. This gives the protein CASSGGQGSYNEQFF. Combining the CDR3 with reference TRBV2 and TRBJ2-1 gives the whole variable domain EPEVTQTPSHQVTQMGQEVILRCVPISNHLYFYWYRQILGQKVEFLVSFYNNEISEKSEIFDDQFSVERPDGSNFTLKIRSTKLEDSAMYFCASSGGQGSYNEQFFGPGTRLTVL.

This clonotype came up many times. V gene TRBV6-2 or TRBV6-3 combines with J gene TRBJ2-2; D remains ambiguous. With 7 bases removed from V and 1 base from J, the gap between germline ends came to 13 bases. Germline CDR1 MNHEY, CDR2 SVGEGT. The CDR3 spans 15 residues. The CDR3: CASTERTQNTGELFF. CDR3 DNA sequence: TGTGCCAGCACCGAAAGGACGCAGAACACCGGGGAGCTGTTTTTT.

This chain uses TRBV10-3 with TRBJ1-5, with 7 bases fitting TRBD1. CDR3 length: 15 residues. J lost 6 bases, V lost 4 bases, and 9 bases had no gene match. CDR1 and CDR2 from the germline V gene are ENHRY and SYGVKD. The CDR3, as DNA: TGTGCCATCAGTGTTGGGACAGACGGCGTTCAGCCCCAGCATTTT. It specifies CAISVGTDGVQPQHF.

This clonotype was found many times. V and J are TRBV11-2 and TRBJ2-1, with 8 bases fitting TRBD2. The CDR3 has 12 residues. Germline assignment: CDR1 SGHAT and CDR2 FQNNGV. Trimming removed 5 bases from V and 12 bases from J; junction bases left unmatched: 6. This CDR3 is CASSLRGGLQFF. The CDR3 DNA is TGTGCCAGCAGCCTCCGCGGGGGGTTGCAGTTCTTC.

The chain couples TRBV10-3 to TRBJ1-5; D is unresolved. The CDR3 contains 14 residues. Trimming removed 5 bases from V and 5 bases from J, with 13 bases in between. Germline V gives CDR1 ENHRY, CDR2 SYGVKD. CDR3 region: CAISYFGSDQPQHF. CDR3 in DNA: TGTGCCATCAGTTACTTTGGTTCCGATCAGCCCCAGCATTTT.

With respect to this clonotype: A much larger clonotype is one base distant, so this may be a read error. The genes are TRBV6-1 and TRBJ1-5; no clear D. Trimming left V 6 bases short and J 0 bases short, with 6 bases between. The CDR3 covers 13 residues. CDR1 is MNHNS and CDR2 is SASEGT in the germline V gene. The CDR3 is CASSTHSNQPQHF. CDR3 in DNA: TGTGCCAGCAGCACACATAGCAATCAGCCCCAGCATTTT.

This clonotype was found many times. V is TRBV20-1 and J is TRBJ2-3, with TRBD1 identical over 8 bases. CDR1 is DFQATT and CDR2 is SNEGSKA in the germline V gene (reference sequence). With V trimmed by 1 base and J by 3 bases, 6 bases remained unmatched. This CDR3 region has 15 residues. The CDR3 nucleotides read TGCAGTGCTAGAGCTGGACAGGGAAAGACAGATACGCAGTATTTT. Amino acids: CSARAGQGKTDTQYF.

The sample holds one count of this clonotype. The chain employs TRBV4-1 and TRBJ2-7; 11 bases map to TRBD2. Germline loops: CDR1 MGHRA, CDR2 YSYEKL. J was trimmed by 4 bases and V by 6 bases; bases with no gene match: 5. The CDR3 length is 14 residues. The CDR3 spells CASRPTSGGYEQYF. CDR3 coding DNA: TGCGCCAGCAGGCCTACTAGCGGGGGTTACGAGCAGTACTTC.

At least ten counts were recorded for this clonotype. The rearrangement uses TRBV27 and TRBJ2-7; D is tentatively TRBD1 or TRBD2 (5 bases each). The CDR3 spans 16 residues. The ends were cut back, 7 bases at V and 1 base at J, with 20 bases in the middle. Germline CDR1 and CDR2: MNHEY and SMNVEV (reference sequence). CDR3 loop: CASKAFHGTESYEQYF. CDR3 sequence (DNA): TGTGCCAGCAAGGCCTTCCACGGGACGGAGTCCTACGAGCAGTACTTC.

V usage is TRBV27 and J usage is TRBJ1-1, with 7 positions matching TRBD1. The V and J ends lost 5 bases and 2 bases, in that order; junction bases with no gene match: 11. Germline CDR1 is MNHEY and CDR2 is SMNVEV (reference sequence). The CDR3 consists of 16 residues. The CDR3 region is CASSIRTGNLNTEAFF. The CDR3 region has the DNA TGTGCCAGCAGTATCCGGACAGGTAACCTAAACACTGAAGCTTTCTTT.

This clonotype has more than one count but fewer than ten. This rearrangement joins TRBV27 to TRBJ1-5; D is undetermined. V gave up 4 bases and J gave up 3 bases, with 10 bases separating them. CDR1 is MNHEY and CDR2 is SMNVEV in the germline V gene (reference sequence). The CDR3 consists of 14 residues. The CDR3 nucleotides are TGTGCCAGCAGTTCTTTAGGGTACAATCAGCCCCAGCATTTT. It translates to CASSSLGYNQPQHF.

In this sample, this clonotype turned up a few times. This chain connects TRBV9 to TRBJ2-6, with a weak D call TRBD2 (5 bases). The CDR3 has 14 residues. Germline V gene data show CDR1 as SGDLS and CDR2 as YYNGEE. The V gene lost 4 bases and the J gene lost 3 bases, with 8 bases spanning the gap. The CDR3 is CASSPGNGANVLTF. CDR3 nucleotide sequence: TGTGCCAGCAGCCCGGGAAATGGGGCCAACGTCCTGACTTTC.

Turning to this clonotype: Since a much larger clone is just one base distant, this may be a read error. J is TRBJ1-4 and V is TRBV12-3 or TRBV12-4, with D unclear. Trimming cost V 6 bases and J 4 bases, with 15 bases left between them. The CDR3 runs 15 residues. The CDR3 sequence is CASSPSETFNEKLFF. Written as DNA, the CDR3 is TGTGCCAGCAGCCCATCCGAGACATTTAATGAAAAACTGTTTTTT.

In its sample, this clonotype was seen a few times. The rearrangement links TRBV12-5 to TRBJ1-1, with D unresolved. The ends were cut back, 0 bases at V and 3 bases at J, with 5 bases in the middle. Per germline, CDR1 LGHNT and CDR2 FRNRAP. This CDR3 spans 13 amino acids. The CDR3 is CASGLVEDTEAFF. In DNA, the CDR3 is TGTGCTAGTGGTTTGGTAGAGGACACTGAAGCTTTCTTT.

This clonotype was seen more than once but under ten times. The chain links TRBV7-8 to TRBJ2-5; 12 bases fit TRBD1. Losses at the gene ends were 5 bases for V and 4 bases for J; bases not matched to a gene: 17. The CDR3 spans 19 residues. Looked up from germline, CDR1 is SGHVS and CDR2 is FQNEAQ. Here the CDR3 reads CASSPYAGTGGLLAETQYF. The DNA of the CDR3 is TGTGCCAGCAGCCCGTATGCCGGGACAGGGGGCCTGCTTGCAGAGACCCAGTACTTC.

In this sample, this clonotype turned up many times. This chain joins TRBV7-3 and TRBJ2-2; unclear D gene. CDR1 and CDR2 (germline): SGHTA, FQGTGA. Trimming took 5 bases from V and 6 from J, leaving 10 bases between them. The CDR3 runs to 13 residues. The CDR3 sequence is CASSLAPAGELFF. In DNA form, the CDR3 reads TGTGCCAGCAGCCTCGCCCCCGCCGGGGAGCTGTTTTTT.

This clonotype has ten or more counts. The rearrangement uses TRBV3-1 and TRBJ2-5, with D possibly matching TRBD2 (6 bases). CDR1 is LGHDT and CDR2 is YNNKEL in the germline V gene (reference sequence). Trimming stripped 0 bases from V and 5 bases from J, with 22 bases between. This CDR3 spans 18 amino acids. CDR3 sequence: CASSQDRQRVLGSETQYF. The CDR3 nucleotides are TGTGCCAGCAGCCAAGATAGACAGCGGGTCTTGGGTTCGGAGACCCAGTACTTC.

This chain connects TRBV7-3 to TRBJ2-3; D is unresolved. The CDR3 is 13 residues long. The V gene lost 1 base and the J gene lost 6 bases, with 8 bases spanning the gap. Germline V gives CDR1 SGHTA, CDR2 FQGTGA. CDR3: CASSLIGWDTQYF. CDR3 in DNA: TGTGCCAGCAGCTTAATCGGTTGGGATACGCAGTATTTT.

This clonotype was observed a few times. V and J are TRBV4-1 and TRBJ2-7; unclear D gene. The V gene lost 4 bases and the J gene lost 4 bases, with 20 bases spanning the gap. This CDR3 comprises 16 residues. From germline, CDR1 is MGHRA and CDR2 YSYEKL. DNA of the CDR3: TGCGCCAGCAGCCCAGCTCGGGCCTCCATGGGATACGAGCAGTACTTC. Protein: CASSPARASMGYEQYF.

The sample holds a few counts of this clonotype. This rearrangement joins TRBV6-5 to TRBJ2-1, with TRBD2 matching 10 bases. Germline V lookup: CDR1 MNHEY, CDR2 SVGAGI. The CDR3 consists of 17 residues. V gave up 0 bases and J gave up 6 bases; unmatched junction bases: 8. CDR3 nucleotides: TGTGCCAGCAGTTACTCGAGAGTAGCGGGGGGTCTCAATGAGCAGTTCTTC. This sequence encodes CASSYSRVAGGLNEQFF.

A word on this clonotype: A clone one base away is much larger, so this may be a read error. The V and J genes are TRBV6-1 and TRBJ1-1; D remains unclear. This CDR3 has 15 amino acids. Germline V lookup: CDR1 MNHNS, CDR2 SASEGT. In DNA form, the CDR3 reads TGTGCCAGCAGTGAAATATCCGCCATTTATCGTGAAGTTTTCTTT. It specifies CASSEISAIYREVFF.

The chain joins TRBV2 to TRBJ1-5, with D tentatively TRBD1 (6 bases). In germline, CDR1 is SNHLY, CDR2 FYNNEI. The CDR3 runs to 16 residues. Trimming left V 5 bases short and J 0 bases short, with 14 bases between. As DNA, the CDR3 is TGTGCCAGCAGTCAATTACAGGGTATTAGCAATCAGCCCCAGCATTTT. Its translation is CASSQLQGISNQPQHF. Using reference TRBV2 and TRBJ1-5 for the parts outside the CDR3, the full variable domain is EPEVTQTPSHQVTQMGQEVILRCVPISNHLYFYWYRQILGQKVEFLVSFYNNEISEKSEIFDDQFSVERPDGSNFTLKIRSTKLEDSAMYFCASSQLQGISNQPQHFGDGTRLSIL.

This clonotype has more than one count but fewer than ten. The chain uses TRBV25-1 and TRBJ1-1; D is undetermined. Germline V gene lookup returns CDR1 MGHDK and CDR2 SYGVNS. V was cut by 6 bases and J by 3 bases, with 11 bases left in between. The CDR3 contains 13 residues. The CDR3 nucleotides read TGTGCCAGCAGGAATAAACAGCACACTGAAGCTTTCTTT. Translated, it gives CASRNKQHTEAFF.

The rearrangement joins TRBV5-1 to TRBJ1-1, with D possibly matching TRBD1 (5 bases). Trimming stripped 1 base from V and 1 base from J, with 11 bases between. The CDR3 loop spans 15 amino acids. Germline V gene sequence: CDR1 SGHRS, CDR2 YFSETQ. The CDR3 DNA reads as TGCGCCAGCAGCTTGATCCGCGGACAGAACACTGAAGCTTTCTTT. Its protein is CASSLIRGQNTEAFF.

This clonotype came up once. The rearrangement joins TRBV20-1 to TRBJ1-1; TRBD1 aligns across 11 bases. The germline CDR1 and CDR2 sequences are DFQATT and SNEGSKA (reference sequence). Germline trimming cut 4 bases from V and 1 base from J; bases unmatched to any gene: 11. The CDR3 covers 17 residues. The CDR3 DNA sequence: TGCAGTGCTACGCCACCGGGACAGGGGGATCAGAACACTGAAGCTTTCTTT. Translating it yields CSATPPGQGDQNTEAFF.

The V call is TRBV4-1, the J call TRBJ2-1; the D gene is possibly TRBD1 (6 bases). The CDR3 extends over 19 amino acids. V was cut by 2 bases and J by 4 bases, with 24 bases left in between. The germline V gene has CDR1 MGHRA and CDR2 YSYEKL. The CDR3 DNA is TGCGCCAGCAGCCAAAAGATAGGGGAAGTGGGGGCCGATTACAATGAGCAGTTCTTC. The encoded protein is CASSQKIGEVGADYNEQFF.

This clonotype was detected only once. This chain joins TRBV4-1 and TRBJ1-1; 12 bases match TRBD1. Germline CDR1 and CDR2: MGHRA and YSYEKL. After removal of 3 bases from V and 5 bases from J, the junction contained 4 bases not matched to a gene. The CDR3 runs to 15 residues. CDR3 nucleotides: TGCGCCAGCAGCCAGGGACAGGGGGCTATAACTGAAGCTTTCTTT. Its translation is CASSQGQGAITEAFF.